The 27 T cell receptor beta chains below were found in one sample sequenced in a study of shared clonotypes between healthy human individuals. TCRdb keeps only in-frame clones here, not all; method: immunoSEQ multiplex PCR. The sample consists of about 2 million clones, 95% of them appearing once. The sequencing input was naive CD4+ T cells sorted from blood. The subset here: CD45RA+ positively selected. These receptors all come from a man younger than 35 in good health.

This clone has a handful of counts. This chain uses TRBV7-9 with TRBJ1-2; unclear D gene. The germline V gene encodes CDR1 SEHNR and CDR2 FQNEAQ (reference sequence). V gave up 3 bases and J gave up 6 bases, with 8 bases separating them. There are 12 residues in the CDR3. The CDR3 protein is CASSFHGDGYTF. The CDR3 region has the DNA TGTGCCAGCAGCTTCCACGGAGATGGCTACACCTTC. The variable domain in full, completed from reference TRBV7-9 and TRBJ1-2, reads DTGVSQNPRHKITKRGQNVTFRCDPISEHNRLYWYRQTLGQGPEFLTYFQNEAQLEKSRLLSDRFSAERPKGSFSTLEIQRTEQGDSAMYLCASSFHGDGYTFGSGTRLTVV.

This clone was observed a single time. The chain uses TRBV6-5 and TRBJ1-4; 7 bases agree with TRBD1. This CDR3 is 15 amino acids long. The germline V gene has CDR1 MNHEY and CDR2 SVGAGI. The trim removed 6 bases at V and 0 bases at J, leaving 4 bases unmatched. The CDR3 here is CASRPGQATNEKLFF. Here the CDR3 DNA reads TGTGCCAGCAGACCTGGACAGGCAACTAATGAAAAACTGTTTTTT.

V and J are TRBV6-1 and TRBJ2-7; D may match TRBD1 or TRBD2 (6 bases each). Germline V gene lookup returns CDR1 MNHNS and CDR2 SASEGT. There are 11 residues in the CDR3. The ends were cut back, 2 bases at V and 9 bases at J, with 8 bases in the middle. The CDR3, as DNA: TGTGCCAGCAGTGAAAGGGGGGCGCAGTACTTC. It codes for CASSERGAQYF.

CDR3 loop: CASSRTPSSYEQYF. Written as DNA, the CDR3 is TGTGCCAGCAGCCGAACCCCCAGCTCCTACGAGCAGTACTTC. This rearrangement joins TRBV7-2 to TRBJ2-7; D is unresolved. V gave up 5 bases and J gave up 0 bases, with 11 bases separating them. Germline loops: CDR1 SGHTA, CDR2 FQGNSA. The CDR3 sequence is 14 residues long.

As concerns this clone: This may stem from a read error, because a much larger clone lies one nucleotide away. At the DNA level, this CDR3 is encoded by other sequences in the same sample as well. The chain's CDR3 is CASSLGGTDTQYF. CDR3 sequence (DNA): TGTGCCAGCAGCTTAGGGGGCACAGATACGCAGTATTTT. V is TRBV5-4 and J is TRBJ2-3, with D tentatively TRBD1 (5 bases). The length of the CDR3 is 13 residues. The V gene's germline CDR1 is SGHNT and CDR2 YYREEE (reference sequence). Trimming pared 2 bases from V and 1 base from J, leaving 5 bases between. Based on the CDR3 plus reference TRBV5-4 and TRBJ2-3, the full variable domain is ETGVTQSPTHLIKTRGQQVTLRCSSQSGHNTVSWYQQALGQGPQFIFQYYREEENGRGNFPPRFSGLQFPNYSSELNVNALELDDSALYLCASSLGGTDTQYFGPGTRLTVL.

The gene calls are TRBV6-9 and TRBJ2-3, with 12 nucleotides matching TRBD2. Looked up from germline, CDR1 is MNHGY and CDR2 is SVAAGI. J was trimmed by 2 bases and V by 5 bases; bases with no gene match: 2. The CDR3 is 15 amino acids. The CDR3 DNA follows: TGTGCCAGCAGTCGGACTAGCGGGACCACAGATACGCAGTATTTT. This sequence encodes CASSRTSGTTDTQYF.

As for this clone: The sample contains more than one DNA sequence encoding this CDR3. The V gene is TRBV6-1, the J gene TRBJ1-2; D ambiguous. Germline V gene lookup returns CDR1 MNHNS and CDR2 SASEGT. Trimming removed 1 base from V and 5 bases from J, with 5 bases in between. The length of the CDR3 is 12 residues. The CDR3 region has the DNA TGTGCCAGCAGTGAAGGGGGTTATGGCTACACCTTC. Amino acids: CASSEGGYGYTF.

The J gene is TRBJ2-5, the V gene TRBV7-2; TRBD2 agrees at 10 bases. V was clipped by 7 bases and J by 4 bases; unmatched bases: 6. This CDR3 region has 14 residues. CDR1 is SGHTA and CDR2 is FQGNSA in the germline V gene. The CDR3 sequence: CASIASGSPETQYF. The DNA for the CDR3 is TGTGCCAGCATCGCTAGCGGGAGCCCAGAGACCCAGTACTTC.

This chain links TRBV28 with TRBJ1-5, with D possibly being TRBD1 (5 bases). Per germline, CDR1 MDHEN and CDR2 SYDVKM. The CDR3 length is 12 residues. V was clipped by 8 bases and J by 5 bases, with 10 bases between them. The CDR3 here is CASGTAYQPQHF. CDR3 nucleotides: TGTGCCAGCGGGACTGCCTATCAGCCCCAGCATTTT. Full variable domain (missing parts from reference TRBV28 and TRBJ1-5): DVKVTQSSRYLVKRTGEKVFLECVQDMDHENMFWYRQDPGLGLRLIYFSYDVKMKEKGDIPEGYSVSREKKERFSLILESASTNQTSMYLCASGTAYQPQHFGDGTRLSIL.

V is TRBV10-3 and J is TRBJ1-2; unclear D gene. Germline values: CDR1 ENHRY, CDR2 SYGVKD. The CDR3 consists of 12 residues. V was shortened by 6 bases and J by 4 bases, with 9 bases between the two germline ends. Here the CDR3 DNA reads TGTGCCATCAGGGACGGACCCTATGGCTACACCTTC. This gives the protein CAIRDGPYGYTF.

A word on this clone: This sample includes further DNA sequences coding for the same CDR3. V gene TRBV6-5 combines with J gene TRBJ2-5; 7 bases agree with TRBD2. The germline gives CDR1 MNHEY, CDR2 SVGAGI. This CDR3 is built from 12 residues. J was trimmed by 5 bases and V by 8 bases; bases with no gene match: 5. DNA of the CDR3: TGTGCCAGCGGGCGGGGGACCGAGACCCAGTACTTC. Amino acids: CASGRGTETQYF.

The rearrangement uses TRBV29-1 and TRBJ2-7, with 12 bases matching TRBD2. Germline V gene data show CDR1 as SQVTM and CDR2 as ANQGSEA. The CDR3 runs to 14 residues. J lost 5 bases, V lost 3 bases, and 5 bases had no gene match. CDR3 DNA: TGCAGCGTTGAGACTAGCGGGAGAGCTGACGAGCAGTACTTC. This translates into CSVETSGRADEQYF.

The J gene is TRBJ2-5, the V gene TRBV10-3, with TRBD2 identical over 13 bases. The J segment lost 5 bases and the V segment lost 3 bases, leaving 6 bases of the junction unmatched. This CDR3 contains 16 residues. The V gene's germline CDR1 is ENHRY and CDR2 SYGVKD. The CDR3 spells CAISETSGRARETQYF. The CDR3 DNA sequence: TGTGCCATCAGTGAAACTAGCGGGAGGGCCAGGGAGACCCAGTACTTC.

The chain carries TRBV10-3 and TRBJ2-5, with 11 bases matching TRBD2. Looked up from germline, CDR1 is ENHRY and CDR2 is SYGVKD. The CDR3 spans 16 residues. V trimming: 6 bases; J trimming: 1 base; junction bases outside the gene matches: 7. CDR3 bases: TGTGCCATCAGCGCCGGACTAGCGGGTACCCAAGAGACCCAGTACTTC. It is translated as CAISAGLAGTQETQYF.

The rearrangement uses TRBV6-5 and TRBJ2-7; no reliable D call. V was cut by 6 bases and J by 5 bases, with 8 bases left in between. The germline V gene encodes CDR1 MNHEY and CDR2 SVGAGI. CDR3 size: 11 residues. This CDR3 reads CASSKFDEQYF. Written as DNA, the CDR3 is TGTGCCAGCAGCAAATTCGACGAGCAGTACTTC.

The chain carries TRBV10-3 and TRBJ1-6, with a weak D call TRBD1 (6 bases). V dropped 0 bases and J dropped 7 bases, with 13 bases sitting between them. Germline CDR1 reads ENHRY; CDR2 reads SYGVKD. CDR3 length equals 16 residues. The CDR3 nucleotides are TGTGCCATCAGTGAGTCAGGGGGGGTTTTAAATTCACCCCTCCACTTT. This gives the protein CAISESGGVLNSPLHF.

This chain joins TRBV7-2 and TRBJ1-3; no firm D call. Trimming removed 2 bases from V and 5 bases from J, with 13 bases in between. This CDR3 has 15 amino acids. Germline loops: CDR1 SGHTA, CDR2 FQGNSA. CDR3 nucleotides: TGTGCCAGCAGCTTACCGTCGGGAGGAAGAAACACCATATATTTT. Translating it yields CASSLPSGGRNTIYF.

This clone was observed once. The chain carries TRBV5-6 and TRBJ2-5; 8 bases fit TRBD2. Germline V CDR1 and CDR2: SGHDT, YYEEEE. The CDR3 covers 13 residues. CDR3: CATRGALQETQYF. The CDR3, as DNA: TGTGCTACGCGGGGGGCCCTCCAAGAGACCCAGTACTTC.

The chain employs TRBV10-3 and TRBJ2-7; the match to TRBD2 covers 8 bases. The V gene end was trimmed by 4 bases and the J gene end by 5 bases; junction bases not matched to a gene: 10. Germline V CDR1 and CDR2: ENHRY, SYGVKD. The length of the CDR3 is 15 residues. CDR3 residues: CAISALGSGMDEQYF. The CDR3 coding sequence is TGTGCCATCAGTGCGTTGGGTAGCGGGATGGACGAGCAGTACTTC.

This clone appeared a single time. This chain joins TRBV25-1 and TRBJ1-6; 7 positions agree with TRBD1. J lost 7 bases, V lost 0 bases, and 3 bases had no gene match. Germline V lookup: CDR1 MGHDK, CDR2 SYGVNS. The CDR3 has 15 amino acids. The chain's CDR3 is CASSEYGDSNSPLHF. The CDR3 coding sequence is TGTGCCAGCAGTGAATATGGGGACAGCAATTCACCCCTCCACTTT. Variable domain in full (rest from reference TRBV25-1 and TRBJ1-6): EADIYQTPRYLVIGTGKKITLECSQTMGHDKMYWYQQDPGMELHLIHYSYGVNSTEKGDLSSESTVSRIRTEHFPLTLESARPSHTSQYLCASSEYGDSNSPLHFGNGTRLTVT.

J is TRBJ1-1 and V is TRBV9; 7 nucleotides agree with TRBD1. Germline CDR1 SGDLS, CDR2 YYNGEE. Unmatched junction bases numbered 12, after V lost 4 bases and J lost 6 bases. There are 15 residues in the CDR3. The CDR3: CASSPIDREYAEAFF. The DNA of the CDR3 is TGTGCCAGCAGCCCAATAGACAGGGAATACGCTGAAGCTTTCTTT.

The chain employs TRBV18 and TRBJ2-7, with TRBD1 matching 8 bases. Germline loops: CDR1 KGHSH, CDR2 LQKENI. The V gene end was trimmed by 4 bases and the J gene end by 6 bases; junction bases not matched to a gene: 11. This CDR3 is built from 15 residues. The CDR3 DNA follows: TGTGCCAGCTCACAACCGACAGGGGAAGTTGCCGAGCAGTACTTC. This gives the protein CASSQPTGEVAEQYF.

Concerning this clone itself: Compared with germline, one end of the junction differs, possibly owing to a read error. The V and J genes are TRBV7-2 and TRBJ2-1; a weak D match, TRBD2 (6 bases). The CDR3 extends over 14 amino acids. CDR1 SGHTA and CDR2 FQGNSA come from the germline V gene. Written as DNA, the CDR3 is TGTGCCAGCAGTTTAGCGGTTACCTACAATGAGCAGTTCTTC. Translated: CASSLAVTYNEQFF.

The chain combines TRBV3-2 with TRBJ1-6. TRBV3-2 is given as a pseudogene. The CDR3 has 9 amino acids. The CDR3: CASPRGLYF. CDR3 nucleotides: TGTGCCAGCCCGCGGGGCCTGTACTTT.

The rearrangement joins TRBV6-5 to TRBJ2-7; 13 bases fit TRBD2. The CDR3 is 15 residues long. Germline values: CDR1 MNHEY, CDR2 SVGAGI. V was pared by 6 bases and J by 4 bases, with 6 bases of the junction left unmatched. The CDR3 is CASSSWTSGSYEQYF. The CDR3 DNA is TGTGCCAGCAGCTCTTGGACTAGCGGGAGTTACGAGCAGTACTTC.

The CDR3 spells CASSPYKGSNQPQHF. In nucleotides, the CDR3 is TGTGCCAGCAGCCCGTATAAGGGAAGCAATCAGCCCCAGCATTTT. V gene TRBV5-5 combines with J gene TRBJ1-5; no clear D. Trimming removed 4 bases from V and 1 base from J, with 12 bases in between. The V gene's germline CDR1 is SGHKS and CDR2 YYEKEE (reference sequence). The CDR3 covers 15 residues.

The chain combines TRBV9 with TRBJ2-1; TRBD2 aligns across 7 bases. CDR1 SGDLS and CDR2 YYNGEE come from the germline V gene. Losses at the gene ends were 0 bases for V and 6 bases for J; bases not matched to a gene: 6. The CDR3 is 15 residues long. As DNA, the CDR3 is TGTGCCAGCAGCGTAGCTACGACTAGCAGCAATGAGCAGTTCTTC. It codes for CASSVATTSSNEQFF.